This TCR beta chain was profiled in a study of naive and memory T cell subsets (dated by TCRdb to about 2017). At the level of the whole study: The figure summarizing these samples reported 10 or so blood donors, 7 tuberculin skin test biopsies and 3 saline control biopsies. Usually PCR2 was run as a SYBR Green qPCR and stopped at a set threshold, although low-input samples could use end-point PCR (approximately 6 cycles) instead. Study-level results and caveats: The RNA-based method was acknowledged to be potentially sensitive to changes in TCR transcripts with T cell activation and differentiation.

Worth noting for this clonotype: Its cognate antigen has yet to be identified. One base away there is no much larger clone; base qualities are not given.

A robust, sensitive protocol for the amplification, sequencing and analysis of TCRs was described in the study, in which 3' ligation of a UMI-containing oligonucleotide to TCR cDNA was used. Whole blood analysis involved drawing roughly 2.4 ml of peripheral blood from adult healthy volunteers into Tempus tubes and then extracting RNA following the manufacturer's instructions. Before reverse transcription, total RNA that had not been cell sorted was treated with RQ1 DNase, with a target input of roughly 1 to 1,100 ng. Skin biopsy and whole blood libraries were made to test pipeline robustness in samples where T cells form a minority population. Libraries were made using 5' RACE. The ligated cDNA was amplified in four rounds of PCR with nested alpha and beta constant region primers together with the SP2 primer. TCR RNA was reverse transcribed with SuperScript IV using alpha and beta constant region primers for the blood and skin samples. An oligonucleotide carrying the Illumina SP2 primer and a UMI was ligated to the cDNA 3' end using T4 RNA ligase 1. To prevent hairpin formation, the 12-nucleotide UMI was made up of two random hexamers with an eight-base spacer between them. From the second PCR onward, TCR alpha and beta chain libraries were processed separately, and dual indexing was applied for multiplexing. After pooling, the indexed libraries were analyzed by capillary electrophoresis and sequenced on either an Illumina MiSeq or NextSeq. PhiX DNA at about 5-7.5% was added to the libraries to raise base diversity and improve cluster recognition. Processing in the source paper ran as follows. UMIs were extracted from read 2 by Demultiplexor and combined with the TCR sequence from read 1, and reads were split according to sample indices. Decombinator identified V and J genes and V-J junctions, assigning each TCR a five-part identifier including V and J deletions. UMIs were used by Collapsinator to correct sequencing errors and PCR amplification heterogeneity, so that a UMI-based abundance was obtained for each TCR. CDR3Translator turned identifiers into nucleotide sequence, translated the nucleotide sequence into amino acids, and pulled out CDR3 regions based on terminal motifs. After normalization to the amount of input RNA, the error-corrected alpha and beta TCR counts from blood and from skin were compared. The public reads were reprocessed in TCRdb via fastp at Q25 and MiXCR, keeping in-frame beta chains. Each CDR3 protein gets just one entry, which takes the most common genes and DNA from the rows behind it. TCRdb assigned the V and J calls; the authors' analysis was not used. The sample table lists tens of thousands of distinct CDR3 sequences, approximately 8% of them with a count of one. The ten largest make up less than 20% of the sample.

The sequence derives from a female donor in good health.

The CDR3 region has the sequence CASSVGASSYNEQFF. The DNA sequence is given as TGTGCCAGCAGTGTTGGGGCGAGCTCCTACAATGAGCAGTTCTTC. This receptor chain uses TRBV2 and TRBJ2-1; TRBD1 is a possible D gene, resting on 5 matching bases. CDR1 and CDR2 were assigned from the germline V gene as SNHLY and FYNNEI. The CDR3 goes from the cysteine to the phenylalanine over 15 residues. Of the read, only the CDR3 DNA is kept; its 45 bases are in frame from base 1. The V and J ends are trimmed by 4 bases and 0 bases, leaving 10 bases between them.